This record covers a single T cell receptor (beta chain). These data belong to a study of T-cell reconstitution after alpha-beta-depleted transplantation in children. Unique molecular identifiers were incorporated into the prepared TCRbeta library. Using its own MiXCR run on the PCR reads, TCRdb lists one record per CDR3 protein. Altogether roughly 610,000 distinct CDR3 sequences are present, roughly a tenth being singletons, with the ten largest covering around 4%. The CDR3 extends over 16 amino acids. Trimming took 3 bases from V and 2 from J; bases not matched to a gene: 7. Per the germline V gene, CDR1 is LGHNA and CDR2 is YNFKEQ.

The chain combines TRBV4-2 with TRBJ1-3, with 7 bases lining up with TRBD1. The specimen was PBMCs from the stem cell graft donor, collected from the stem cell graft. The TCR sequence derives from a human donor who donated a stem cell graft to a child with acute myeloid leukemia. In DNA, the CDR3 is TGTGCCAGCAGCCATACGGCCGACAGGGCTGGAAACACCATATATTTT. Protein product: CASSHTADRAGNTIYF.